The present T cell receptor beta chain was sequenced within a study of human thymus T cells. Findings and caveats of the study: Related studies found that unrelated individuals share highly overlapping thymic repertoires.

Assay used: immunoSEQ multiplex PCR; TCRdb lists only in-frame clones, some missing. The sample lists about 78,000 clones; 95% to 98% were seen once. Per germline, CDR1 LNHDA and CDR2 SQIVND (reference sequence). V gave up 5 bases and J gave up 0 bases, with 14 bases separating them. The CDR3 extends over 16 amino acids. Thymus tissue was removed during corrective cardiac surgery. Donor material was obtained from healthy Finnish infants undergoing corrective surgery for congenital heart defects. Comment on this clone: Its antigen is undetermined.

V usage is TRBV19 and J usage is TRBJ1-5; no firm D call. Material for sequencing was thymus tissue. This TCR was recovered from a boy younger than two with a congenital heart defect but otherwise immunologically healthy. The CDR3: CASSSARGVSNQPQHF. DNA for the CDR3: TGTGCCAGTAGTTCGGCTCGGGGTGTTAGCAATCAGCCCCAGCATTTT.